The T cell receptor (beta chain) under discussion was sequenced for a study of Tregs in tolerant kidney transplant recipients. Concerning this clone itself: No antigen is known for it.

Germline V CDR1 and CDR2: SGHVS, FNYEAQ. The V and J ends lost 2 bases and 5 bases respectively, with 13 bases between them. The CDR3 is 14 residues long. Study-wide results and limits: This study did not directly address biological reproducibility.

Profiling relied on immunoSEQ multiplex PCR, and the TCRdb table lists in-frame clones only, not all of them. Of about 64,000 clones listed, 80% to 90% are singletons. The nonmyeloablative bone marrow transplants came from related graft donors, with transient mixed chimerism. Thawed PBMCs were FACS-sorted into unstimulated CD4+CD25+CD127- regulatory T cells, CD4+CD25- non-regulatory cells, CD4 and CD8 cells. Sequences were derived from CD4+ T cells from blood (PBMCs), sampled 6 months after the transplant. The chain joins TRBV7-6 to TRBJ2-7; TRBD2 might be the D (5 bases). The origin of this receptor is a human patient who received a combined kidney and bone marrow transplant. Some T cells may be the graft donor's. CDR3 protein: CASSLRWERDEQYF. The CDR3 coding sequence is TGTGCCAGCAGCTTAAGGTGGGAGAGGGACGAGCAGTACTTC.